This T cell receptor (beta chain) was sequenced for a study of radiotherapy plus CTLA-4 blockade in lung cancer. Study at large: Patients showed objective responses in roughly 19% of cases and disease control in just over 30%.

A word on this clone: Its specificity is not known.

Sequenced by immunoSEQ multiplex PCR; TCRdb stores in-frame clones only, minus some. The sample lists about 45,000 clones, approximately 67% occurring once. In chemo-refractory metastatic non-small-cell lung cancer, patients got ipilimumab CTLA-4 blockade together with focal radiation. Germline assignment: CDR1 SGHRS and CDR2 YFSETQ. The CDR3 spans 15 residues. The V and J ends lost 0 bases and 4 bases respectively, with 10 bases between them. Whole-study results and caveats: Clones derived from tumor TCRs expanded in blood after radiotherapy plus ipilimumab. It was early blood T cell clone dynamics, with interferon-beta, that reportedly best predicted response.

The chain links TRBV5-1 to TRBJ2-2; D is unclear. The source material was peripheral blood, sampled from a patient treated with radiotherapy plus ipilimumab. The sequence was obtained from a human donor with non-small cell lung cancer who had a partial response to radiotherapy plus ipilimumab. CDR3 nucleotide sequence: TGCGCCAGCAGCTTGGGAGTCGGGTCCACCGGGGAGCTGTTTTTT. Translation: CASSLGVGSTGELFF.